The T cell receptor (beta chain) under discussion was sequenced for a study of blood T cell repertoires in COVID-19. Study overall: The samples span acute and convalescent COVID-19 from the United States, Italy and Spain. T cells, B-cell-depleted T cells, or PBMCs provided the cDNA or gDNA that served as material.

V was pared by 9 bases and J by 4 bases, with 16 bases between. Germline V CDR1 and CDR2: MNHEY, SVGAGI. There are 13 residues in the CDR3. This clone was observed a few times. As originally analysed: Reference gene primer amplification in the assay estimated nucleated cell counts. Method: immunoSEQ multiplex PCR; TCRdb's copy keeps in-frame clones and lacks some. V and J calls and clone size are copied from that table; D and trimming were computed from the DNA. The sample lists around 180,000 clones; around 89% were seen once. This receptor was taken from a human donor in a cohort sampled during active COVID-19. The V gene is TRBV6-5, the J gene TRBJ2-7; possibly TRBD1 for D (6 bases). Sequences were obtained from peripheral blood. The CDR3 region is CARFRGIWYEQYF. The CDR3, as DNA: TGTGCCAGATTCAGGGGTATCTGGTACGAGCAGTACTTC.